Shown below are 2 T cell receptor beta chains from a single sample sequenced in a study of cytomegalovirus exposure and HLA in healthy donors. In the PCR, 60 Vbeta and 13 Jbeta primers were used. TCRdb keeps only in-frame clones here, not all; method: immunoSEQ multiplex PCR. This listing includes about 110,000 clones. The sample taken for sequencing was PBMCs. These receptors were obtained from a man aged 50 or older in good health and CMV-seronegative.

The genes are TRBV5-6 and TRBJ1-2; D uncertain. Looked up from germline, CDR1 is SGHDT and CDR2 is YYEEEE. The CDR3 covers 14 residues. The V end lost 1 base, the J end lost 4 bases, and 11 bases lay between the germline ends. CDR3 sequence reads: CASSLTENSYGYTF. The CDR3 DNA reads TGTGCCAGCAGCTTGACAGAAAACTCCTATGGCTACACCTTC.

V and J are TRBV14 and TRBJ2-7, with TRBD2 identical over 7 bases. Trimming at V came to 4 bases and at J to 5 bases, leaving 8 bases not matched to a gene. Germline V lookup: CDR1 SGHDN, CDR2 FVKESK. The length of the CDR3 is 14 residues. The DNA for the CDR3 is TGTGCCAGCAGCCGATCAGGACTAGGCAACGAGCAGTACTTC. The encoded protein is CASSRSGLGNEQYF. The full variable domain, its missing parts supplied by reference TRBV14 and TRBJ2-7, is EAGVTQFPSHSVIEKGQTVTLRCDPISGHDNLYWYRRVMGKEIKFLLHFVKESKQDESGMPNNRFLAERTGGTYSTLKVQPAELEDSGVYFCASSRSGLGNEQYFGPGTRLTVT.